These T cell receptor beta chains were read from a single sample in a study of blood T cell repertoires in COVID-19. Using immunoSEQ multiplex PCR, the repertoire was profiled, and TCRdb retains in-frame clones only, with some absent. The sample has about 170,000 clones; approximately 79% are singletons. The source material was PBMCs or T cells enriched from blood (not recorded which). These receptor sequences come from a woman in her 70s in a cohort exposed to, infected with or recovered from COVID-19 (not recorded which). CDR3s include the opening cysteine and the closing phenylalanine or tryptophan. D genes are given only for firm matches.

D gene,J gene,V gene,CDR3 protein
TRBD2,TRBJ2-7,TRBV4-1,CASSQGRTSGNLVQYF
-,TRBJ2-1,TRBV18,CASSPPGGRWQFF
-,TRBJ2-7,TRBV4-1,CASSSLRLSREQYF
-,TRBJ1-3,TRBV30,CAWRPGRQYLSGNTIYF
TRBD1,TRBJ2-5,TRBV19,CASSRVTGGWETQYF
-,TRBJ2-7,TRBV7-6,CASSLEMAGEQYF
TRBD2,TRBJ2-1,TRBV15,CATSDRTSGRPSYNEQFF
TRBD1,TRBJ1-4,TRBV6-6,CASSPRTGWRKLFF
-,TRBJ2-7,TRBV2,CASFAFGEQYF
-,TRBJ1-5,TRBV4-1,CASSLIHGDQPQHF